The present entry profiles one T cell receptor (beta chain) with its context. The antigen remains unidentified. Assay: immunoSEQ multiplex PCR; the TCRdb copy retains only in-frame clones and omits some. The sample records about 130,000 clones, 84% being singletons. This sample stems from a study of PD-L1 blockade in urothelial cancer. Study-wide background: Patients, treated from 2014 onward, received atezolizumab 1,200 mg intravenously every 3 weeks. Once treatment had started, blood was analyzed at 3 weeks (second dose) and again at 6 weeks.

Findings and limits, study-wide: Tumor-linked clones in blood grew more by 3 weeks in durable-benefit patients.

Time point here: pretreatment peripheral blood. Germline V gene data show CDR1 as SNHLY and CDR2 as FYNNEI. V was pared by 9 bases and J by 0 bases, with 15 bases between. The CDR3 spans 16 residues. J is TRBJ2-6 and V is TRBV2, with TRBD2 as a possible D gene (6 bases). The starting material was PBMCs, obtained around atezolizumab (anti-PD-L1) treatment. The clonotype was recovered from a man aged 50 to 60 with urothelial cancer. CDR3 nucleotides: TGTGCCAGGGGAGGCAGTGGATACTCTGGGGCCAACGTCCTGACTTTC. This encodes CARGGSGYSGANVLTF.